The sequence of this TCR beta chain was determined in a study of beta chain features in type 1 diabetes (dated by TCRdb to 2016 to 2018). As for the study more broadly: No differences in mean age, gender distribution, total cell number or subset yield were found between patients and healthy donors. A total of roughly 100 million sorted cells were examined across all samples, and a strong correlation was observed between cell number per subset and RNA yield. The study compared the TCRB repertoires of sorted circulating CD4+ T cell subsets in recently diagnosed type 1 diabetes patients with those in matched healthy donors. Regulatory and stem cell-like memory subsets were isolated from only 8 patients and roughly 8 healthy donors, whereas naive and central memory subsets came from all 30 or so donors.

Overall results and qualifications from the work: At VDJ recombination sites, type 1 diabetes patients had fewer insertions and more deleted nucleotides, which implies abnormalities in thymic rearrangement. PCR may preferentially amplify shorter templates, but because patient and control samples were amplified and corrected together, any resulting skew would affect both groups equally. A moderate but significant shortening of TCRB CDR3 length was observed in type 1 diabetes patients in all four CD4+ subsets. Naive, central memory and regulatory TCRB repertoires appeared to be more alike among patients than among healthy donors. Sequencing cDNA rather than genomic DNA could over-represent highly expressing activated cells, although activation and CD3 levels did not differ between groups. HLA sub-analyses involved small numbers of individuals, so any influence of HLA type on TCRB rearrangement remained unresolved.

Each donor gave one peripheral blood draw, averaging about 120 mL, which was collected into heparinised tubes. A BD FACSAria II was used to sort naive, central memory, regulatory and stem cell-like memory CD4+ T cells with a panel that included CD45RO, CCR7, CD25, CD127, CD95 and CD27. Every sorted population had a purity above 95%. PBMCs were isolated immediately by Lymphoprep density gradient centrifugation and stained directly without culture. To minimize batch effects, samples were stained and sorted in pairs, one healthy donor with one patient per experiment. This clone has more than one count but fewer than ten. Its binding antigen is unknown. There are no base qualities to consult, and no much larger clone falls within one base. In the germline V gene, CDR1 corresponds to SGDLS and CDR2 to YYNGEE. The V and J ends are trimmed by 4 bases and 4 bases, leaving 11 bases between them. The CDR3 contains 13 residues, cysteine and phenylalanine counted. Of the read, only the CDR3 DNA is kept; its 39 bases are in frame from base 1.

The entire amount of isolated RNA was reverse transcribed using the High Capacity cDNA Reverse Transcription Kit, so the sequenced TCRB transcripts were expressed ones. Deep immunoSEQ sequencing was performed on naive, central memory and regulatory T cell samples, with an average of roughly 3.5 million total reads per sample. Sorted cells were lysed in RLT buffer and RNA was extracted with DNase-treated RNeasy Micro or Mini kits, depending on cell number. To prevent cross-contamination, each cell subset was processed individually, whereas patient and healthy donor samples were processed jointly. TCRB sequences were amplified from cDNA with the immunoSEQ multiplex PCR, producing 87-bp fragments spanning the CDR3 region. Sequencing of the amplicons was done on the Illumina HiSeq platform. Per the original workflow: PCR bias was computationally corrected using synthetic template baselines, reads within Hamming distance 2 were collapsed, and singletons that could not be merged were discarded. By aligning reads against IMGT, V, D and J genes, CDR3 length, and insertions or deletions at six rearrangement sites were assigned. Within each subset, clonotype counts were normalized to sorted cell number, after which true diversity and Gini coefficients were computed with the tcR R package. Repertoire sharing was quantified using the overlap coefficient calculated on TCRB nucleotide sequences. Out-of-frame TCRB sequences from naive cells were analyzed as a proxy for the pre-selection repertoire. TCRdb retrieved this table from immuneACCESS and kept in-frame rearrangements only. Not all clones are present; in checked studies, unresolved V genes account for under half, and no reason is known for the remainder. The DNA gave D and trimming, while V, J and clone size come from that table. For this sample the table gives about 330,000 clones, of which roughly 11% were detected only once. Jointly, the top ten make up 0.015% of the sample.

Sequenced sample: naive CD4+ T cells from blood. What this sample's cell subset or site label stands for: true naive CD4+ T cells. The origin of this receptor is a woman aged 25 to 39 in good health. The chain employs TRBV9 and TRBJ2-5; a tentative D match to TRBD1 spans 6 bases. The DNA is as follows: TGTGCCAGCAGCTCGGACAGAGGAGAGACCCAGTACTTC. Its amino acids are CASSSDRGETQYF.